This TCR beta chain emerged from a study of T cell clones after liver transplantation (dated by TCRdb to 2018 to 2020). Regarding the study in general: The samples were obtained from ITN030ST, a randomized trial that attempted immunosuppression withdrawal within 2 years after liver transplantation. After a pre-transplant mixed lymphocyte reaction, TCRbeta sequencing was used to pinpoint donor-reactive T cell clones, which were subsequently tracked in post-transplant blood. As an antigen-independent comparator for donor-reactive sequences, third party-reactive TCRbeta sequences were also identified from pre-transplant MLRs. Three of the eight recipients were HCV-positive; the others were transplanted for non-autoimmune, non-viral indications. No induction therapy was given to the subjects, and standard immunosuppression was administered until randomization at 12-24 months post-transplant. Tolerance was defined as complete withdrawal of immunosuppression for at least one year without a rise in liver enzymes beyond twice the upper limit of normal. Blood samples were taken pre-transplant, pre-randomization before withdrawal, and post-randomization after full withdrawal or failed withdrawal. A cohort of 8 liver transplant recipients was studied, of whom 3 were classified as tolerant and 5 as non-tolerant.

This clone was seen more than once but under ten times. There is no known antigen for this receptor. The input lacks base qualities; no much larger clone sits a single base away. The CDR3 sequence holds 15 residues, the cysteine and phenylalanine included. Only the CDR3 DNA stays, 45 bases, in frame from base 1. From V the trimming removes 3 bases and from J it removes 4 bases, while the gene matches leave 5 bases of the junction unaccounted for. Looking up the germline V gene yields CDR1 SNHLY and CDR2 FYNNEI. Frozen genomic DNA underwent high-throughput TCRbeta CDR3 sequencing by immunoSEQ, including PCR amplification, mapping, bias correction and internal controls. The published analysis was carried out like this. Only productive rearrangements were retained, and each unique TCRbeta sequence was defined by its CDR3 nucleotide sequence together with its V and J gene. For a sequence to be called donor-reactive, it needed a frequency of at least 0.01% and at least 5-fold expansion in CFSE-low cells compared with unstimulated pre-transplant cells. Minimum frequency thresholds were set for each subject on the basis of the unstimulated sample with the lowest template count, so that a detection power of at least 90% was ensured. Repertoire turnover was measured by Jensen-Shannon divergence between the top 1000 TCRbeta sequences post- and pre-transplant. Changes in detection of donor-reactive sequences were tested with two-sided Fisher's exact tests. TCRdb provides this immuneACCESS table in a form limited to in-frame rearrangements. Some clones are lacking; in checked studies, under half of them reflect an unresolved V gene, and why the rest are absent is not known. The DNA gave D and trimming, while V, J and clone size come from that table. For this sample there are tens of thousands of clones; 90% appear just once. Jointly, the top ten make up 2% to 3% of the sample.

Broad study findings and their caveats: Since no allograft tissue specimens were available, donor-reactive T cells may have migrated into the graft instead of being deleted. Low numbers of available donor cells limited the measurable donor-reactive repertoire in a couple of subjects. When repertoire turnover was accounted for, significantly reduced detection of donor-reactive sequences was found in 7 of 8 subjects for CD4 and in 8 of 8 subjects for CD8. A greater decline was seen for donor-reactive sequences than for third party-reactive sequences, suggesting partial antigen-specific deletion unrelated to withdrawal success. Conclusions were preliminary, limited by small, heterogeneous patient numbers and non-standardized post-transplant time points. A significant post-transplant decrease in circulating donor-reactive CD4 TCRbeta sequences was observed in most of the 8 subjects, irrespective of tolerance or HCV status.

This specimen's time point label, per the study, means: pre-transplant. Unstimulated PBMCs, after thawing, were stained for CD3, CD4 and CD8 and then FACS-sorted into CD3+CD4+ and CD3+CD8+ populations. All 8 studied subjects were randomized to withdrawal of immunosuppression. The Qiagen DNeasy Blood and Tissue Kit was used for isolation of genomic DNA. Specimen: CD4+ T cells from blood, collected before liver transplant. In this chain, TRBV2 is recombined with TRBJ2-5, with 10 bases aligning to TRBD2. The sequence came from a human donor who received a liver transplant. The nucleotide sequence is TGTGCCAGCAGTGAGGCTAGCGGGAGATCAGAGACCCAGTACTTC. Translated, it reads CASSEASGRSETQYF. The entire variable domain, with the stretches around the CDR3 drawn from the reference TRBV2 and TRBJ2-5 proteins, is EPEVTQTPSHQVTQMGQEVILRCVPISNHLYFYWYRQILGQKVEFLVSFYNNEISEKSEIFDDQFSVERPDGSNFTLKIRSTKLEDSAMYFCASSEASGRSETQYFGPGTRLLVL.